These 17 T cell receptor beta chains were all obtained from the same sample, sequenced in a study of Ad26.COV2.S vaccination and SARS-CoV-2 variants. Indicated treatment: about 20 received Ad26.COV2.S at low or high dose, single or two shots; roughly five received placebo; per-sample allocation not given. Sampling took place 63 days after the first vaccine or placebo injection. This table comes from immunoSEQ multiplex PCR, and its TCRdb copy is limited to in-frame clones, with some not included. The table has 500,000 or so clones, approximately 90% seen once. Sequenced material: peripheral blood, taken in a trial of Ad26.COV2.S vaccine versus placebo. The receptors here all came from a person between 18 and 60 years old who received the Ad26.COV2.S COVID-19 vaccine or a placebo.

This chain joins TRBV28 and TRBJ2-3; 10 bases agree with TRBD2. V was pared by 5 bases and J by 9 bases, with 17 bases of the junction left unmatched. The germline V gene has CDR1 MDHEN and CDR2 SYDVKM. This CDR3 comprises 17 residues. CDR3 loop: CASSPYLLAGVAGTQYF. CDR3 nucleotides: TGTGCCAGCAGTCCCTACCTCCTAGCGGGAGTTGCTGGGACGCAGTATTTT.

CDR3 nucleotide sequence: TGTGCCAGCAGTTGGGGGCTCGGGGTAGCCTACGAGCAGTACTTC. This sequence encodes CASSWGLGVAYEQYF. This chain uses TRBV5-6 with TRBJ2-7; maybe TRBD1 (6 bases). V lost 5 bases and J lost 2, with 17 bases in between. The CDR3 loop spans 15 amino acids. Germline values: CDR1 SGHDT, CDR2 YYEEEE.

The chain has TRBV5-4 and TRBJ2-7, with 8 nucleotides matching TRBD2. Trimming removed 3 bases from V and 2 bases from J; junction bases left unmatched: 7. The CDR3 consists of 15 residues. The germline gives CDR1 SGHNT, CDR2 YYREEE (reference sequence). CDR3 DNA: TGTGCCAGCAGCTATGGACTAGCAACTCCCTACGAGCAGTACTTC. This encodes CASSYGLATPYEQYF.

The V call is TRBV5-1, the J call TRBJ2-5, with TRBD1 as a possible D gene (5 bases). There are 16 residues in the CDR3. V was pared by 0 bases and J by 2 bases, with 14 bases between. From germline, CDR1 is SGHRS and CDR2 YFSETQ. This CDR3 reads CASSLAPQADQETQYF. Written as DNA, the CDR3 is TGCGCCAGCAGCTTGGCCCCACAGGCCGATCAAGAGACCCAGTACTTC. The whole variable domain, remainder taken from reference TRBV5-1 and TRBJ2-5, is KAGVTQTPRYLIKTRGQQVTLSCSPISGHRSVSWYQQTPGQGLQFLFEYFSETQRNKGNFPGRFSGRQFSNSRSEMNVSTLELGDSALYLCASSLAPQADQETQYFGPGTRLLVL.

The V and J genes are TRBV9 and TRBJ2-1; 9 positions agree with TRBD2. Trimming cost V 7 bases and J 5 bases; bases outside gene matches: 4. The CDR3 extends over 13 amino acids. Per germline, CDR1 SGDLS and CDR2 YYNGEE. Here the CDR3 DNA reads TGTGCCAGCGGGGCTAGCGGGGACAATGAGCAGTTCTTC. Amino acids: CASGASGDNEQFF.

This chain uses TRBV7-7 with TRBJ2-7; 12 bases fit TRBD1. There are 15 residues in the CDR3. From germline, CDR1 is SSHAT and CDR2 FNYEAQ (reference sequence). V dropped 5 bases and J dropped 3; count of bases not matched to a gene: 5. The chain's CDR3 is CASSPGTGGFYEQYF. DNA for the CDR3: TGTGCCAGCAGCCCGGGGACAGGGGGCTTCTACGAGCAGTACTTC.

The gene calls are TRBV11-2 and TRBJ2-1, with no clear D. The CDR3 length is 15 residues. With 7 bases removed from V and 0 bases from J, the gap between germline ends came to 13 bases. CDR1 is SGHAT and CDR2 is FQNNGV in the germline V gene. The CDR3 sequence is CASTADTISYNEQFF. Here the CDR3 DNA reads TGTGCCAGCACCGCAGACACCATCTCCTACAATGAGCAGTTCTTC. The full variable domain, rest sourced from reference TRBV11-2 and TRBJ2-1, is EAGVAQSPRYKIIEKRQSVAFWCNPISGHATLYWYQQILGQGPKLLIQFQNNGVVDDSQLPKDRFSAERLKGVDSTLKIQPAKLEDSAVYLCASTADTISYNEQFFGPGTRLTVL.

The V gene is TRBV7-2, the J gene TRBJ2-4; 7 nucleotides line up with TRBD1. This CDR3 has 15 residues. Germline lookup yields CDR1 SGHTA and CDR2 FQGNSA. Trimming removed 4 bases from V and 2 bases from J; junction bases left unmatched: 5. The CDR3 here is CASSSSQGTKNIQYF. The CDR3 DNA reads as TGTGCCAGCAGCTCGTCACAGGGGACCAAAAACATTCAGTACTTC. The variable domain in full, completed from reference TRBV7-2 and TRBJ2-4, reads GAGVSQSPSNKVTEKGKDVELRCDPISGHTALYWYRQSLGQGLEFLIYFQGNSAPDKSGLPSDRFSAERTGGSVSTLTIQRTQQEDSAVYLCASSSSQGTKNIQYFGAGTRLSVL.

The V gene is TRBV25-1, the J gene TRBJ1-2; D may be TRBD1 (6 bases). Germline CDR1 is MGHDK and CDR2 is SYGVNS. The CDR3 runs to 15 residues. V dropped 5 bases and J dropped 8 bases, with 21 bases sitting between them. The CDR3 DNA sequence: TGTGCCAGCAGTCCGCCCGGGCGGGGGCTGAAAGGCTACACCTTC. Protein: CASSPPGRGLKGYTF.

The chain recombines TRBV27 with TRBJ1-2, with D unclear. The V and J ends lost 7 bases and 4 bases respectively, with 7 bases between them. Germline-derived CDR1 and CDR2 are MNHEY and SMNVEV (reference sequence). CDR3 length: 11 residues. The CDR3 spells CASKGSYGYTF. The CDR3 coding sequence is TGTGCCAGCAAGGGTAGCTATGGCTACACCTTC.

This chain links TRBV11-1 with TRBJ1-1; D is unresolved. The CDR3 runs to 14 residues. V gave up 4 bases and J gave up 2 bases, with 11 bases separating them. CDR1 is SGHAT, CDR2 FQDESV, per germline (reference sequence). The CDR3 DNA follows: TGTGCCAGCAGCTCGAGTCGTACTAACACTGAAGCTTTCTTT. It yields the protein CASSSSRTNTEAFF. The complete variable domain, with remaining parts taken from reference TRBV11-1 and TRBJ1-1, reads EAEVAQSPRYKITEKSQAVAFWCDPISGHATLYWYRQILGQGPELLVQFQDESVVDDSQLPKDRFSAERLKGVDSTLKIQPAELGDSAMYLCASSSSRTNTEAFFGQGTRLTVV.

The V and J genes are TRBV5-4 and TRBJ2-3; D may be TRBD2 (6 bases). The CDR3 covers 15 residues. Germline V CDR1 and CDR2: SGHNT, YYREEE (reference sequence). V was pared by 4 bases and J by 0 bases, with 12 bases between. As DNA, the CDR3 is TGTGCCAGCAGCGGGTCTAGCGCTAGCACAGATACGCAGTATTTT. The encoded protein is CASSGSSASTDTQYF.

The chain has TRBV30 and TRBJ1-1; D remains unclear. V lost 4 bases and J lost 1, with 7 bases in between. This CDR3 region has 12 residues. Germline V gene lookup returns CDR1 GTSNPN and CDR2 SVGIG (reference sequence). The CDR3 DNA is TGTGCCTGGATATTGGGGAACACTGAAGCTTTCTTT. This translates into CAWILGNTEAFF.

The rearrangement joins TRBV6-5 to TRBJ2-2; no clear D gene. Per the germline V gene, CDR1 is MNHEY and CDR2 is SVGAGI. V gave up 6 bases and J gave up 4 bases, with 9 bases separating them. The CDR3 is made up of 13 amino acids. The CDR3 loop is CASSPATTGELFF. CDR3 coding DNA: TGTGCCAGCAGCCCCGCAACCACCGGGGAGCTGTTTTTT.

V is TRBV3-1 (or the pseudogene TRBV3-2) and J is TRBJ1-6; maybe TRBD1 (5 bases). The CDR3 loop spans 16 amino acids. Trimming left V 2 bases short and J 7 bases short, with 15 bases between. Germline values: CDR1 LGHDT, CDR2 YNNKEL (reference sequence). In nucleotides, the CDR3 is TGTGCCAGCAGCCAATCCGTGGGGGGTAGGAATTCACCCCTCCACTTT. Translation gives CASSQSVGGRNSPLHF.

The chain joins TRBV4-3 to TRBJ1-5; D is uncertain. The length of the CDR3 is 15 residues. Germline lookup yields CDR1 LGHNA and CDR2 YSLEER. Trimming pared 4 bases from V and 2 bases from J, leaving 12 bases between. The CDR3: CASSPGVGGNQPQHF. CDR3 coding DNA: TGCGCCAGCAGCCCTGGGGTCGGGGGCAATCAGCCCCAGCATTTT.

The V call is TRBV21-1, the J call TRBJ1-1; the table's TRBD1 call for D was not verified on the DNA. TRBV21-1 is noted as a pseudogene. There are 14 residues in the CDR3. The CDR3 DNA follows: TGTGCCAGCAGCCCCTGGGCGCCGAACACTGAAGCTTTCTTT. It codes for CASSPWAPNTEAFF.